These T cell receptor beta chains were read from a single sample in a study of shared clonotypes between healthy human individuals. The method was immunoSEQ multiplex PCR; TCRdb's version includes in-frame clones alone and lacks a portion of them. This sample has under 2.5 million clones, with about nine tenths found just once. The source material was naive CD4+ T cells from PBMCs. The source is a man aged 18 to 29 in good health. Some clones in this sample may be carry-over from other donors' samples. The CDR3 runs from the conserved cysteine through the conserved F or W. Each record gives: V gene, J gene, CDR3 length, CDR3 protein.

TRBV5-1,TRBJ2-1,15,CASSWTGGSTNEQFF
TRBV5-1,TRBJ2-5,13,CASSFSPEETQYF
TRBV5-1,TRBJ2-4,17,CASSLGQGAGAKNIQYF
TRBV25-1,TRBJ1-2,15,CASSEHFPGQGGYTF
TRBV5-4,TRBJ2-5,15,CASSSLGVGGETQYF
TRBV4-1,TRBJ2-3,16,CASSLTTGGYTDTQYF
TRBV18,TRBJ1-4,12,CASSPRGEKLFF
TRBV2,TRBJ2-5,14,CASSSGAGQGTQYF
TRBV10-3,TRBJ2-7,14,CAINRQGGSYEQYF
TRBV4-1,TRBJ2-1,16,CASSQVAGVAYNEQFF
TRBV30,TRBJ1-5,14,CAWTRGGRNQPQHF
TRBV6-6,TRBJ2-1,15,CASSYSVTGAHEQFF
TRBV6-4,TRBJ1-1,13,CASSRRRGTEAFF
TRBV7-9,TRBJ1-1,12,CASSLRGTEAFF
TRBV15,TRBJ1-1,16,CATSRDLFRVGTEAFF
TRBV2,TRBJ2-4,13,CASTQERDHIQYF
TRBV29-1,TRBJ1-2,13,CSVEGDRGKGYTF
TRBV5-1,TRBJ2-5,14,CASSLGESVKTQYF
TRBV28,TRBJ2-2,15,CASSLRGQGAGELFF
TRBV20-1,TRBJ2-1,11,CSALSDNEQFF
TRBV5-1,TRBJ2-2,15,CASSLELAGTGELFF
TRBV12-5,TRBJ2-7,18,CASGLEPLKTSGTYEQYF
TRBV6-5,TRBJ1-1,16,CASSYSSRGGGGAAFF
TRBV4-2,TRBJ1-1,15,CASSQEPQSKTEAFF
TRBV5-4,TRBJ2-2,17,CASSPGGLGTVAGELFF
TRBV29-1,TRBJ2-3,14,CSVEGGTVTDTQYF
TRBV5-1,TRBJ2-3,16,CASSPGGAQSTDTQYF
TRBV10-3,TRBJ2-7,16,CAISESTSGGTYEQYF
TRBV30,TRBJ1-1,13,CAWRLTPNTEAFF
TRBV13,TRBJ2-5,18,CASSRWTGGALKGETQYF
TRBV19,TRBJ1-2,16,CASSRQGRSAGYGYTF
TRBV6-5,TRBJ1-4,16,CASSYSSGMWNEKLFF
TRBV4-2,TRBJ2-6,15,CASSQGGVGANVLTF
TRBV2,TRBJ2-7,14,CASRWDKASYEQYF
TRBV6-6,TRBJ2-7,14,CASSYGGIPYEQYF
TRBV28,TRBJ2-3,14,CASSPAGGGDTQYF
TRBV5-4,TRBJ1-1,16,CASSLGGQGANTEAFF
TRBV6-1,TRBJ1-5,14,CASQGTGEWQPQHF
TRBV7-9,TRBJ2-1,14,CASSLGSAGNEQFF
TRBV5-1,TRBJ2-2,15,CASRGDLRGTGELFF
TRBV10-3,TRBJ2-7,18,CAISPGLAGGLASYEQYF
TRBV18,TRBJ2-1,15,CASSPRVAPGNEQFF
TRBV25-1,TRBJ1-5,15,CASSATGYSNQPQHF
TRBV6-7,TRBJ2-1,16,CASRDSGPNLSPEQFF
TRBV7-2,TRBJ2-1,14,CASSLGVSGDEQFF
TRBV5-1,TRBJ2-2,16,CASKPGLAANTGELFF